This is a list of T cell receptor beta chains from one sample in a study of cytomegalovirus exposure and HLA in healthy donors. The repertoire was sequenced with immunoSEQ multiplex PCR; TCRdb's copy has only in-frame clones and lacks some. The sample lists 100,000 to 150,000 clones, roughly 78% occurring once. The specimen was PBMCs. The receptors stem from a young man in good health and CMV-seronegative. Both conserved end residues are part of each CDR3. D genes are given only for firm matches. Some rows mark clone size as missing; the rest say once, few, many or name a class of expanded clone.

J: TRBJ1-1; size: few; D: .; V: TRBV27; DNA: TGTGCCAGCAGGGAAAGAGGGAACACTGAAGCTTTCTTT; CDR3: CASRERGNTEAFF
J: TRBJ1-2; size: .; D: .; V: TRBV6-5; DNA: TGTGCCAGCAGTTCCCCTGGAGGTTTAGCTAACTATGGCTACACCTTC; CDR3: CASSSPGGLANYGYTF
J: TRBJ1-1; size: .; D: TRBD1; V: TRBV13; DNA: TGTGCCAGCAGTTCTACAGGGGGCTTGCACACTGAAGCTTTCTTT; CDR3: CASSSTGGLHTEAFF
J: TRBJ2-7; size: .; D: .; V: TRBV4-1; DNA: TGCGCCAGCAGCCCGCAGGGTGGTCCCTACGAGCAGTACTTC; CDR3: CASSPQGGPYEQYF
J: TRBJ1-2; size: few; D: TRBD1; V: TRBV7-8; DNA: TGTGCCAGCAGCTTTCTCGGACAGGGGGTTGGTGGCTACACCTTC; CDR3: CASSFLGQGVGGYTF
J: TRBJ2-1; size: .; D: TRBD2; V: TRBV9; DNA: TGTGCCAGCAGCCCCCAGACTAGCGGGGGGTTCAATGAGCAGTTCTTC; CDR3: CASSPQTSGGFNEQFF
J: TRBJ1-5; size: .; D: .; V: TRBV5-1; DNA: TGCGCCAGCAGCTTGGCCACAGGCAATCAGCCCCAGCATTTT; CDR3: CASSLATGNQPQHF
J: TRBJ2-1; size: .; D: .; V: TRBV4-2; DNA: TGTGCCAGCAGCTCCCTTACAGGGAGACTCTACAATGAGCAGTTCTTC; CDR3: CASSSLTGRLYNEQFF
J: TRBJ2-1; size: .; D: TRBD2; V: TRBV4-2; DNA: TGTGCCAGCAGCCAAGTGGGGGGGACTCTACCTTACAATGAGCAGTTCTTC; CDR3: CASSQVGGTLPYNEQFF
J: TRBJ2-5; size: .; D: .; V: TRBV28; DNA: TGTGCCAGCAACGCAAGGCGGGAAGAGACCCAGTACTTC; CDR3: CASNARREETQYF
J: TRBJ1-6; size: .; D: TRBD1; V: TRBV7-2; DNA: TGTGCCAGCAGCCCCATGAGGACAGGGCTAAATTCACCCCTCCACTTT; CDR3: CASSPMRTGLNSPLHF
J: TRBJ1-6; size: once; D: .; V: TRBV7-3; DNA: TGTGCCAGCAGCCTAAACAGGGATGTTAATTCACCCCTCCACTTT; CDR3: CASSLNRDVNSPLHF
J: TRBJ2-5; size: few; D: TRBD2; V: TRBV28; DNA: TGTGCCAGCAGTTTACGCGGGGGGGTTTTAGAGACCCAGTACTTC; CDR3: CASSLRGGVLETQYF
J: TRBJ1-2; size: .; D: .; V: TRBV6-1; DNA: TGTGCCAGCAGCCCCAGGGAGGGGATAAGCTATGGCTACACCTTC; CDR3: CASSPREGISYGYTF
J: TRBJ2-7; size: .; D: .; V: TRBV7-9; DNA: TGTGCCAGCAGCTTAGCGCAGGGGCAGGTTGGGACCTACGAGCGGTACTTC; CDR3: CASSLAQGQVGTYERYF
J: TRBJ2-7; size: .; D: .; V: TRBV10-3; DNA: TGTGCCATCAGTGAGGTGAAGGGGGTAAGCTACGAGCAGTACTTC; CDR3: CAISEVKGVSYEQYF
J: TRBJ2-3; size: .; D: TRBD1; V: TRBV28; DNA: TGTGCCAGCAGTCAGAGACAGGGAGTCACAGATACGCAGTATTTT; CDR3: CASSQRQGVTDTQYF
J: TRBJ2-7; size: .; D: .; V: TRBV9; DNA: TGTGCCAGCAGCGTAGAATACAGGGGAGGCGAGCAGTACTTC; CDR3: CASSVEYRGGEQYF
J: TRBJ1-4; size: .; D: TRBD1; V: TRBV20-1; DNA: TGCAGTGCTCTCACCCAGGGGGGTATGTTTTTT; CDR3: CSALTQGGMFF
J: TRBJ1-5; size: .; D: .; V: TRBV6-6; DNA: TGTGCCAGCAGTAACGGGTGGGGGCCGAGCAATCAGCCCCAGCATTTT; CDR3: CASSNGWGPSNQPQHF
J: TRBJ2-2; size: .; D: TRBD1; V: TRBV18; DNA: TGTGCCAGCTCACGATCGGGACAGATTTACACCGGGGAGCTGTTTTTT; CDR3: CASSRSGQIYTGELFF
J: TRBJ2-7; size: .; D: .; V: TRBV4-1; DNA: TGCGCCAGCAGCCCGGACGGACAGTACTACGAGCAGTACTTC; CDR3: CASSPDGQYYEQYF
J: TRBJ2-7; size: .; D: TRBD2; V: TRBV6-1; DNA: TGTGCCAGCAGAACCACCGAGCGGGGGGGCTTCGAGCAGTACTTC; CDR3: CASRTTERGGFEQYF